Each of the 4 T cell receptor beta chains below was sequenced from the same sample in a study of graft-versus-host responses after intestinal transplantation. No cognate antigen is known for these TCRs. Profiled with immunoSEQ multiplex PCR; TCRdb holds only in-frame clones, not every one. The repertoire consists of under 90,000 clones, with around 90% occurring once and the leading ten covering under 0.4%. The sample consisted of unstimulated CD4+ T cells sorted from spleen or lymph node cells, taken before transplant. Receptor source: a human donor who was the organ donor for an intestinal transplant.

CDR3 sequence: CASSLVSRVSTDTQYF. CDR3 nucleotides: TGTGCCAGCAGCTTAGTATCCAGGGTTAGCACAGATACGCAGTATTTT. The V call is TRBV11-2, the J call TRBJ2-3, with D perhaps matching TRBD1 (5 bases). V lost 1 base and J 0 bases, leaving 11 bases between the germline ends. The length of the CDR3 is 16 residues. Germline loops: CDR1 SGHAT, CDR2 FQNNGV.

V gene TRBV4-1 combines with J gene TRBJ1-2; tentative D call: TRBD1 (5 bases). The CDR3 has 16 residues. Germline V CDR1 and CDR2: MGHRA, YSYEKL. The V end lost 3 bases, the J end lost 2 bases, and 16 bases lay between the germline ends. The CDR3 bases are TGCGCCAGCAGCCATCCGACAGTGCGGGGCAACTATGGCTACACCTTC. This gives the protein CASSHPTVRGNYGYTF.

The chain recombines TRBV11-3 with TRBJ1-1; TRBD1 matches 8 bases. The CDR3 runs 14 residues. The germline V gene has CDR1 SGHNT and CDR2 YENEEA. Trimming took 8 bases from V and 0 from J; bases not matched to a gene: 5. CDR3 loop: CASSRTGMNTEAFF. DNA of the CDR3: TGTGCCAGCTCCCGGACAGGGATGAACACTGAAGCTTTCTTT.

This clone was detected only a few times. The chain links TRBV7-8 to TRBJ2-7, with a weak D call TRBD2 (6 bases). This CDR3 is built from 15 residues. Trimming cost V 1 base and J 0 bases, with 10 bases left between them. Germline values: CDR1 SGHVS, CDR2 FQNEAQ. CDR3 sequence (DNA): TGTGCCAGCAGCTTAGGGACTAACCCCTCCTACGAGCAGTACTTC. This translates into CASSLGTNPSYEQYF.